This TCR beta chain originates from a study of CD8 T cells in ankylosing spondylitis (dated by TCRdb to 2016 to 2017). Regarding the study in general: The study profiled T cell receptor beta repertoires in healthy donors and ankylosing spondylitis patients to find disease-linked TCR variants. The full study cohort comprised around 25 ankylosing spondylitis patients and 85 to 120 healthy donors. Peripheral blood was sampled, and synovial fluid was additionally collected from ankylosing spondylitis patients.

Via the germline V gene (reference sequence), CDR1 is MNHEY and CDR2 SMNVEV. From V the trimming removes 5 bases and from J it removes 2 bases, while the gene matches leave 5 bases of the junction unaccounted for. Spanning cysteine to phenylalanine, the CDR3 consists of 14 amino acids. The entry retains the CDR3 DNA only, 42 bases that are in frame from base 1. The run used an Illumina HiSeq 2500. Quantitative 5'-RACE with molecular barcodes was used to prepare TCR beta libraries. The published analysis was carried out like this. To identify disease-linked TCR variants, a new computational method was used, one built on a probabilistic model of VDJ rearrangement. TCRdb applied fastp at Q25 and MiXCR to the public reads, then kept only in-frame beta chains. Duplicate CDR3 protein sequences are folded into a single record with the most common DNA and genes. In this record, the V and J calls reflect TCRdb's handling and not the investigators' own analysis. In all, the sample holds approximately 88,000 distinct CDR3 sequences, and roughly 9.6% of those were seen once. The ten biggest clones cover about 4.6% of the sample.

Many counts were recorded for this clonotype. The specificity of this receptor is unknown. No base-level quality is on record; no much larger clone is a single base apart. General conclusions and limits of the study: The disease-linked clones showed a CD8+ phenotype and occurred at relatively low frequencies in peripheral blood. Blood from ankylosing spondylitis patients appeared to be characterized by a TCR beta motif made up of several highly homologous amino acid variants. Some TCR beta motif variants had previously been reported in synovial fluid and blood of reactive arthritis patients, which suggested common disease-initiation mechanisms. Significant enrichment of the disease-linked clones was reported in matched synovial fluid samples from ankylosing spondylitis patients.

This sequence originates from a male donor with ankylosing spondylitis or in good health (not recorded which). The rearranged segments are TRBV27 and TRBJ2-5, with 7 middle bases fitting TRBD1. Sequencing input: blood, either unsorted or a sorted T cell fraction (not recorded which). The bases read TGTGCCAGCAGTCTCGACAGGGTTCAAGAGACCCAGTACTTC. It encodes CASSLDRVQETQYF.